This TCR beta chain was found in a study of molecular identifiers for immune sequencing clone quantification. Points on this clonotype: Its antigen is unknown.

The study, taken as a whole, reports: Whereas naive cells kept under 1% of molecules in clones above 20 RNA copies, such clones held over 98% in effectors.

TCRdb re-called the PCR reads with MiXCR, one entry per CDR3 protein. Here the sample spans 300,000 to 350,000 distinct CDR3 sequences, roughly 23% being singletons. V shed 6 bases, J shed 7 bases, and the junction held 18 bases outside the gene matches. The CDR3 length is 16 residues. Germline V gene data show CDR1 as DFQATT and CDR2 as SNEGSKA (reference sequence). The sequenced sample was naive CD8+ T cells from blood, with Jurkat cell RNA spiked in. Documented subset: FACS-sorted CD8+CD4-CCR7+CD45RA+ naive T cells. The clonotype was recovered from a human donor in good health. Some libraries in this study had Jurkat cell RNA spiked in. The V call is TRBV20-1, the J call TRBJ2-7, with 10 bases identical to TRBD2. CDR3 bases: TGCAGTGCGGTCGACAGGGCCCAGCTAGCGGGAGAAGAGCAGTACTTC. Its protein is CSAVDRAQLAGEEQYF.